These 19 T cell receptor beta chains were all obtained from the same sample, sequenced in a study of identical twins. One entry per CDR3 protein, called by TCRdb with MiXCR from the 5' RACE reads. The sample holds some 660,000 distinct CDR3 sequences, 8.6% seen once. These data also featured in a second study, about yellow fever vaccine responses in identical twins.

Sequencing was done on a sample of PBMCs. These receptor sequences come from a woman aged 18-30 years in good health.

This clonotype was counted ten times or more. The CDR3 nucleotides read TGTGCCAGCAGCCAGTGGACAGGGGAAGGAGGCTACACCTTC. Translating it yields CASSQWTGEGGYTF. The gene calls are TRBV3-1 and TRBJ1-2; TRBD1 aligns across 9 bases. CDR1 and CDR2 from the germline V gene are LGHDT and YNNKEL (reference sequence). The V segment lost 3 bases and the J segment 8 bases; nucleotides outside the gene matches: 7. This CDR3 region has 14 residues.

In its sample, this clonotype was seen many times. The V gene is TRBV29-1, the J gene TRBJ1-5; no definite D call. Per the germline V gene, CDR1 is SQVTM and CDR2 is ANQGSEA. V lost 6 bases, J lost 1 base, and 16 bases lay in between. CDR3 length: 15 residues. CDR3 bases: TGCAGCGTCGGTGAGACGGGGTTGAGCAATCAGCCCCAGCATTTT. Encoded protein: CSVGETGLSNQPQHF.

Ten or more counts support this clonotype. The rearrangement joins TRBV6-1 to TRBJ1-5, with D perhaps TRBD1 (6 bases). Germline-derived CDR1 and CDR2 are MNHNS and SASEGT. Trimming took off 5 bases at V and 4 bases at J, with 12 bases between the two ends. The CDR3 has 14 residues. The CDR3 is CASSRTASNQPQHF. In DNA, the CDR3 is TGTGCCAGCAGTAGGACAGCCTCTAATCAGCCCCAGCATTTT.

This clonotype turned up a few times. The chain links TRBV28 to TRBJ2-3; 8 nucleotides line up with TRBD2. Losses at the gene ends were 4 bases for V and 4 bases for J; bases not matched to a gene: 10. CDR3 length: 16 residues. The germline V gene encodes CDR1 MDHEN and CDR2 SYDVKM. CDR3 DNA: TGTGCCAGCAGTTCTATGTCGGGACTAGAGGCAGATACGCAGTATTTT. This translates into CASSSMSGLEADTQYF.

Only a few counts were recorded for this clonotype. The chain links TRBV6-1 to TRBJ2-7, with D perhaps TRBD1 or TRBD2 (5 bases each). The CDR3 loop spans 13 amino acids. With 7 bases removed from V and 3 bases from J, the gap between germline ends came to 13 bases. Germline lookup yields CDR1 MNHNS and CDR2 SASEGT. CDR3 bases: TGTGCCAGCACCGGGACCTCAGACTACGAGCAGTACTTC. Its translation is CASTGTSDYEQYF.

This clonotype was counted only a few times. This chain links TRBV6-1 with TRBJ2-7; 11 bases fit TRBD2. In germline, CDR1 is MNHNS, CDR2 SASEGT. This CDR3 comprises 15 residues. J lost 3 bases, V lost 8 bases, and 9 bases had no gene match. The CDR3 nucleotides read TGTGCCAGCGGACAGGGACTAGCGGATTACTACGAGCAGTACTTC. As protein: CASGQGLADYYEQYF.

This clonotype was observed a handful of times. The chain has TRBV5-1 and TRBJ2-5, with D perhaps TRBD2 (5 bases). CDR1 is SGHRS, CDR2 YFSETQ, per germline. The CDR3 has 15 amino acids. The V and J ends lost 4 bases and 1 base respectively, with 14 bases between them. The CDR3 bases are TGCGCCAGCAGCCCCGCCCTAGCAGCCCAAGAGACCCAGTACTTC. This translates into CASSPALAAQETQYF.

The rearrangement joins TRBV5-1 to TRBJ2-7, with a tentative D call TRBD1 (9 bases). The CDR3 sequence is 15 residues long. From germline, CDR1 is SGHRS and CDR2 YFSETQ. The V gene lost 4 bases and the J gene lost 4 bases, with 18 bases spanning the gap. CDR3 DNA sequence: TGCGCCAGCAGCCCGGGGGGGACAGGGAAGTACGAGCAGTACTTC. Translated: CASSPGGTGKYEQYF.

This sequence joins TRBV6-5 and TRBJ2-7; TRBD1 matches at 9 bases. The CDR3 has 16 residues. Germline loops: CDR1 MNHEY, CDR2 SVGAGI. V lost 4 bases to trimming and J lost 5 bases; unmatched junction nucleotides: 12. CDR3 loop: CASSWGQGWALNEQYF. The CDR3 DNA sequence: TGTGCCAGCAGTTGGGGACAGGGTTGGGCACTGAACGAGCAGTACTTC.

V and J are TRBV6-5 and TRBJ2-2; TRBD2 agrees at 10 bases. The CDR3 loop spans 16 amino acids. V trimming: 2 bases; J trimming: 3 bases; junction bases outside the gene matches: 3. Germline-derived CDR1 and CDR2 are MNHEY and SVGAGI. CDR3 sequence reads: CASSYGTSDYTGELFF. CDR3 coding DNA: TGTGCCAGCAGTTACGGGACTAGCGATTACACCGGGGAGCTGTTTTTT.

This clonotype was observed a few times. This chain links TRBV5-1 with TRBJ2-4, with 11 nucleotides matching TRBD2. Per the germline V gene, CDR1 is SGHRS and CDR2 is YFSETQ. V was clipped by 3 bases and J by 6 bases; unmatched bases: 2. The CDR3 consists of 14 residues. The CDR3 is CASSSTSGINIQYF. The CDR3 region has the DNA TGCGCCAGCAGCTCGACTAGCGGGATAAACATTCAGTACTTC.

This clonotype was observed at least ten times. V usage is TRBV4-3 and J usage is TRBJ2-7, with D maybe TRBD2 (5 bases). This CDR3 contains 12 residues. Trimming removed 2 bases at V and 5 bases at J, with 7 bases between. Germline V gives CDR1 LGHNA, CDR2 YSLEER. This chain's CDR3 is CASSQPGNEQYF. The DNA for the CDR3 is TGCGCCAGCAGCCAACCGGGAAACGAGCAGTACTTC.

This clonotype was seen ten or more times. At one end, the junction sequence differs from germline, possibly due to a read error. The chain couples TRBV5-1 to TRBJ1-6; 7 positions match TRBD1. There are 10 residues in the CDR3. The germline CDR1 and CDR2 sequences are SGHRS and YFSETQ. CDR3 residues: CASSRDSVLF. CDR3 nucleotide sequence: TGCGCCAGCAGCCGGGACAGCGTGCTCTTT.

This clonotype was detected many times. The chain employs TRBV6-1 and TRBJ2-3; unclear D gene. V was cut by 5 bases and J by 1 base, with 10 bases left in between. This CDR3 is built from 14 residues. The germline CDR1 and CDR2 sequences are MNHNS and SASEGT. CDR3: CASSRRFGTDTQYF. The CDR3 nucleotides read TGTGCCAGCAGTAGACGGTTTGGCACAGATACGCAGTATTTT.

This clonotype was detected a few times. The rearrangement joins TRBV6-4 to TRBJ2-1, with D possibly being TRBD2 (6 bases). Per the germline V gene, CDR1 is MRHNA and CDR2 is SNTAGT. V shed 4 bases and J shed 3 bases, with 10 bases lying between them. The length of the CDR3 is 14 residues. The CDR3 region has the DNA TGTGCCAGCAGTGTACTAGCAGACTACAATGAGCAGTTCTTC. Translated, it gives CASSVLADYNEQFF.

This clonotype was counted many times. V and J are TRBV2 and TRBJ2-7; D gene uncertain. V lost 3 bases and J 6 bases, leaving 9 bases between the germline ends. This CDR3 is built from 12 residues. Looked up from germline, CDR1 is SNHLY and CDR2 is FYNNEI. CDR3 in amino acids: CASSDYGSEQYF. Here the CDR3 DNA reads TGTGCCAGCAGTGATTATGGTTCCGAGCAGTACTTC.

This clonotype appeared a few times. V is TRBV27 and J is TRBJ1-2, with a tentative D call TRBD1 (6 bases). Germline V lookup: CDR1 MNHEY, CDR2 SMNVEV (reference sequence). With 5 bases removed from V and 13 bases from J, the gap between germline ends came to 20 bases. CDR3 length: 13 residues. This chain's CDR3 is CASSLTGSVRFTF. CDR3 bases: TGTGCCAGCAGTCTCACAGGGTCGGTCAGGTTCACCTTC.

The chain employs TRBV30 and TRBJ2-5; tentative D call: TRBD1 (6 bases). CDR1 is GTSNPN, CDR2 SVGIG, per germline (reference sequence). V was pared by 0 bases and J by 2 bases, with 13 bases between. CDR3 size: 15 residues. This chain's CDR3 is CAWSVKPDRQETQYF. The DNA for the CDR3 is TGTGCCTGGAGTGTTAAACCGGACAGACAAGAGACCCAGTACTTC.

The CDR3 DNA is TGTGCCAGCAGTTACTCGCGGGACAGGGGTTCGCCCCAGCATTTT. As protein: CASSYSRDRGSPQHF. The gene calls are TRBV6-5 and TRBJ1-5; 10 bases align to TRBD1. Trimming at V came to 0 bases and at J to 9 bases, leaving 5 bases not matched to a gene. The CDR3 totals 15 residues. Germline V gene data show CDR1 as MNHEY and CDR2 as SVGAGI.